Listed below are T cell receptor beta chains from one sample, sequenced in a study of cytomegalovirus exposure and HLA in healthy donors. The data were produced by immunoSEQ multiplex PCR, yet TCRdb's version contains in-frame clones alone and is incomplete. Among approximately 160,000 clones listed, over 70% were seen once. The sample comprised PBMCs. These receptors originate from a woman under 40 in good health and CMV-seropositive. The CDR3 runs from the conserved cysteine through the conserved F or W.

v_call: TRBV5-5
j_call: TRBJ2-6
cdr3_aa: CASSFFMSSGANVLTF

v_call: TRBV2
j_call: TRBJ2-1
cdr3_aa: CATNRGSGEQFF

v_call: TRBV6-5
j_call: TRBJ2-1
cdr3_aa: CATQRPRLPGNEQFF

v_call: TRBV11-2
j_call: TRBJ1-2
cdr3_aa: CASSGQGAEYGYTF

v_call: TRBV2
j_call: TRBJ2-7
cdr3_aa: CASRASREQYF

v_call: TRBV25-1
j_call: TRBJ2-5
cdr3_aa: CASSEFRGEETQYF

v_call: TRBV4-2
j_call: TRBJ1-5
cdr3_aa: CASSQGRDRDSNQPQHF

v_call: TRBV19
j_call: TRBJ2-2
cdr3_aa: CASSGRNTGELFF

v_call: TRBV30
j_call: TRBJ1-5
cdr3_aa: CAWSGGQGNQPQHF

v_call: TRBV20-1
j_call: TRBJ2-1
cdr3_aa: CSARDLSGQFF

v_call: TRBV30
j_call: TRBJ2-7
cdr3_aa: CAWSTGLAGGGSYF

v_call: TRBV7-2
j_call: TRBJ2-7
cdr3_aa: CASSLEGDYEQYF

v_call: TRBV28
j_call: TRBJ2-7
cdr3_aa: CASFNRGTYEQYF

v_call: TRBV5-4
j_call: TRBJ2-5
cdr3_aa: CASSLAPGVPTQETQYF

v_call: TRBV6-1
j_call: TRBJ1-3
cdr3_aa: CASSDPRVGNTIYF

v_call: TRBV29-1
j_call: TRBJ1-5
cdr3_aa: CSAQGAGQPQHF

v_call: TRBV30
j_call: TRBJ2-7
cdr3_aa: CAWSPLGAEQYF

v_call: TRBV7-8
j_call: TRBJ1-4
cdr3_aa: CASSLEWGLGEKLFF

v_call: TRBV30
j_call: TRBJ2-3
cdr3_aa: CAWSVSGTPDTQYF

v_call: TRBV5-4
j_call: TRBJ2-1
cdr3_aa: CACRGDPYNEQFF

v_call: TRBV5-4
j_call: TRBJ2-7
cdr3_aa: CASSGGAGGVYEQYF

v_call: TRBV30
j_call: TRBJ2-1
cdr3_aa: CAWGEGRANEQFF

v_call: TRBV9
j_call: TRBJ1-2
cdr3_aa: CASSVGTERSLGSYTF

v_call: TRBV28
j_call: TRBJ2-5
cdr3_aa: CASSSGQGGQETQYF

v_call: TRBV5-1
j_call: TRBJ1-1
cdr3_aa: CASSLAAGGAGTEAFF

v_call: TRBV6-1
j_call: TRBJ1-5
cdr3_aa: CASSEKGWGNQPQHF

v_call: TRBV9
j_call: TRBJ2-3
cdr3_aa: CASSVVGGASTDTQYF

v_call: TRBV7-6
j_call: TRBJ2-3
cdr3_aa: CASSLFGSSIDTQYF

v_call: TRBV4-2
j_call: TRBJ2-1
cdr3_aa: CASSQALATYNEQFF

v_call: TRBV2
j_call: TRBJ1-5
cdr3_aa: CASSAEQGNQPQHF

v_call: TRBV5-1
j_call: TRBJ2-5
cdr3_aa: CASSLVAGEGETQYF

v_call: TRBV18
j_call: TRBJ2-3
cdr3_aa: CASSPGLTSTDTQYF

v_call: TRBV2
j_call: TRBJ1-5
cdr3_aa: CASSFSLDTYSNQPQHF

v_call: TRBV2
j_call: TRBJ1-4
cdr3_aa: CASTSTGAWEKLFF

v_call: TRBV28
j_call: TRBJ1-1
cdr3_aa: CASSLRGGWTEAFF

v_call: TRBV30
j_call: TRBJ2-2
cdr3_aa: CAWSVETGGPGELFF

v_call: TRBV15
j_call: TRBJ2-7
cdr3_aa: CATSRAAGGFDEQYF

v_call: TRBV6-5
j_call: TRBJ1-3
cdr3_aa: CASSRIPGGNTIYF

v_call: TRBV28
j_call: TRBJ2-7
cdr3_aa: CASSFGPILYEQYF

v_call: TRBV12-5
j_call: TRBJ2-7
cdr3_aa: CASGPRDRREQYF

v_call: TRBV5-6
j_call: TRBJ2-1
cdr3_aa: CASTLDAGTREQFF

v_call: TRBV19
j_call: TRBJ1-2
cdr3_aa: CASRRREWGTDRRSFNYGYTF